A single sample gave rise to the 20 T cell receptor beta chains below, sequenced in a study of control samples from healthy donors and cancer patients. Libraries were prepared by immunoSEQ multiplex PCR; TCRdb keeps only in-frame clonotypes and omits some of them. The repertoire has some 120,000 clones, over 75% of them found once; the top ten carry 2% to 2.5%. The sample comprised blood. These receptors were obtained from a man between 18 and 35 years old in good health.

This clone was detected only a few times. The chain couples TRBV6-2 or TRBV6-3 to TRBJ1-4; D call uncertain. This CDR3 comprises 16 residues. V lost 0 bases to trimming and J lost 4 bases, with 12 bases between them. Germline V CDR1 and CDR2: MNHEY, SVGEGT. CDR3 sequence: CASSYSMGASNEKLFF. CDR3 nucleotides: TGTGCCAGCAGTTACTCGATGGGTGCAAGTAATGAAAAACTGTTTTTT.

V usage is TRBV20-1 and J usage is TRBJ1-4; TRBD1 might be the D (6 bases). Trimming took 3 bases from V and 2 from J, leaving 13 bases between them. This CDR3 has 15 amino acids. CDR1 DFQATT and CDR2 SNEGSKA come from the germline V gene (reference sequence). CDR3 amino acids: CSASRGLGTNEKLFF. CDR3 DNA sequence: TGCAGTGCTAGTCGGGGGCTAGGCACTAATGAAAAACTGTTTTTT.

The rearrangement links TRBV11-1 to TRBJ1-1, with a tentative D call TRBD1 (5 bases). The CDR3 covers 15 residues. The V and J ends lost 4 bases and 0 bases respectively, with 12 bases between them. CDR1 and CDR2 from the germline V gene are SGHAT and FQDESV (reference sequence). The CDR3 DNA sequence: TGTGCCAGCAGCTCGGGACGGACTATGAACACTGAAGCTTTCTTT. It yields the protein CASSSGRTMNTEAFF. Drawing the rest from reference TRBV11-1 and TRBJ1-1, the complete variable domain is EAEVAQSPRYKITEKSQAVAFWCDPISGHATLYWYRQILGQGPELLVQFQDESVVDDSQLPKDRFSAERLKGVDSTLKIQPAELGDSAMYLCASSSGRTMNTEAFFGQGTRLTVV.

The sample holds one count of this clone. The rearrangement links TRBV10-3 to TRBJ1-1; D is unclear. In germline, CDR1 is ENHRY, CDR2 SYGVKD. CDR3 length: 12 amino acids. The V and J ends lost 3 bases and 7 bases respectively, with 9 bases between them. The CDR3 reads CAISELTSEAFF. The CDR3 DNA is TGTGCCATCAGTGAACTAACCAGTGAAGCTTTCTTT.

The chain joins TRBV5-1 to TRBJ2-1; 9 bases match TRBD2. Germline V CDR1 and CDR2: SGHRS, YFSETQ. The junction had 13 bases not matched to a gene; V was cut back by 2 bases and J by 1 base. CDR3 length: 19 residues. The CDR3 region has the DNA TGCGCCAGCAGCTTCCCGCTACTAGCGGGCCCCAATTCCTACAATGAGCAGTTCTTC. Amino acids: CASSFPLLAGPNSYNEQFF.

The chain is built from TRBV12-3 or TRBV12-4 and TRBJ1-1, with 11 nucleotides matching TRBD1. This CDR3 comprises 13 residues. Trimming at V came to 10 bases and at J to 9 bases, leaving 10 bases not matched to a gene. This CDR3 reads CATTWGTGGKAFF. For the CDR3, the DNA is TGTGCCACGACGTGGGGGACAGGGGGAAAAGCTTTCTTT.

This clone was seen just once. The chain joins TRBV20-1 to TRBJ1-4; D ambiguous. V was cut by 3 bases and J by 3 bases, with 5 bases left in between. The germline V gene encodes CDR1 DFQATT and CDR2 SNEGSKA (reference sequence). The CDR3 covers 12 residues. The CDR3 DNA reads TGCAGTGCTAGTAGAGCTAATGAAAAACTGTTTTTT. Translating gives CSASRANEKLFF.

The CDR3 loop reads CASSGGHQPQHF. The CDR3 region has the DNA TGTGCCAGCAGTGGGGGGCATCAGCCCCAGCATTTT. The J gene is TRBJ1-5, the V gene TRBV27; TRBD1 might be the D (6 bases). There are 12 residues in the CDR3. Trimming took 5 bases from V and 5 from J, leaving 7 bases between them. Germline CDR1 is MNHEY and CDR2 is SMNVEV (reference sequence).

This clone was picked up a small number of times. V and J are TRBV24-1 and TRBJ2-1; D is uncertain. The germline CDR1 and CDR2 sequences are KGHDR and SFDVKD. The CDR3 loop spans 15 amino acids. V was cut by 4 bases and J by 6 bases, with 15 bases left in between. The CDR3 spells CATSEPGSRTNEQFF. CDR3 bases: TGTGCCACCAGTGAGCCGGGCTCGAGAACCAATGAGCAGTTCTTC.

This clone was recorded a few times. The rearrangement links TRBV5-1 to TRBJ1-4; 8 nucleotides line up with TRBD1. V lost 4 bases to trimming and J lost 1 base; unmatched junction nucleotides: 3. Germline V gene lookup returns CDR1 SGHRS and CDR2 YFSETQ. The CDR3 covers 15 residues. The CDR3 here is CASSNGQGTNEKLFF. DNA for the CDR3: TGCGCCAGCAGCAACGGACAGGGAACTAATGAAAAACTGTTTTTT.

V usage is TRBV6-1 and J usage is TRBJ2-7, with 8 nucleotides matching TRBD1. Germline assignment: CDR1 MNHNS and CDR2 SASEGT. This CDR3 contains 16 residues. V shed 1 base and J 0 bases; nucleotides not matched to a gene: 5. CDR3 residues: CASSEGQGASSYEQYV. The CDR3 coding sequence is TGTGCCAGCAGTGAAGGTCAGGGGGCTAGCTCCTACGAGCAGTACGTC.

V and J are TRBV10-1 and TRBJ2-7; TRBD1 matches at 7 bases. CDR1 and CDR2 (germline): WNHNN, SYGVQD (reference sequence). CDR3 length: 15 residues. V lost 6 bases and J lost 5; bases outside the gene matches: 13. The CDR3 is CASSVTGVWVHEQYV. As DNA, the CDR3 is TGCGCCAGCAGCGTAACAGGGGTTTGGGTCCACGAGCAGTACGTC.

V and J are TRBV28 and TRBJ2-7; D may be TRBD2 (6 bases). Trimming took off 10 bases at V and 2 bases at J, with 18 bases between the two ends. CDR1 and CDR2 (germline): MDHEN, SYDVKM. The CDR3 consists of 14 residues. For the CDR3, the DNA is TGTGCCACCAGGCGGGGACTCCGAGCCTACGAGCAGTACTTC. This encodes CATRRGLRAYEQYF.

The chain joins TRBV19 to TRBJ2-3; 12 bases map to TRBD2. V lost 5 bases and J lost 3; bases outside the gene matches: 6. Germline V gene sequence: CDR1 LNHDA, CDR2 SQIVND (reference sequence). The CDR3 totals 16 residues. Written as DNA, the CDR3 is TGTGCCAGTAGTGCGACTAGCGGGAGTGGGACAGATACGCAGTATTTT. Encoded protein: CASSATSGSGTDTQYF.

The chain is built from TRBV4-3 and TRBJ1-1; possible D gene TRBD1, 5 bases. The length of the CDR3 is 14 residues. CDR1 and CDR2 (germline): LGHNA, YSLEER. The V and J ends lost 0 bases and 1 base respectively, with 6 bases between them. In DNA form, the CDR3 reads TGCGCCAGCAGCCAAGAGGGGGGGAACACTGAAGCTTTCTTT. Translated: CASSQEGGNTEAFF.

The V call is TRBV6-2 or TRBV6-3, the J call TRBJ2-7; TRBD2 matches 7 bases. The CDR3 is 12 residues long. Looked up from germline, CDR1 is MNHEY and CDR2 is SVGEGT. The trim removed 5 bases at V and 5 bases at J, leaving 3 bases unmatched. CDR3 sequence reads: CASSRLANEQYV. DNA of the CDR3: TGTGCCAGCAGTCGACTAGCTAACGAGCAGTACGTC.

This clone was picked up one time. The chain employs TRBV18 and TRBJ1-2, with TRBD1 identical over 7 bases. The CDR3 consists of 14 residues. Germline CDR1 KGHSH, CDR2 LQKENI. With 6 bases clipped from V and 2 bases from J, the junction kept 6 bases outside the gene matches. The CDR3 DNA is TGTGCCAGCTCGCGGGACAGTGGAAACTATGGCTACACCTTC. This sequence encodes CASSRDSGNYGYTF.

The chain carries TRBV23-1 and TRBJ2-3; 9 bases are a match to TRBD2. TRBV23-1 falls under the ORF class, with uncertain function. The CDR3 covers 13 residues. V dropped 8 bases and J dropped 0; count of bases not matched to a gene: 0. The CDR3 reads CASLAGSTDTQYF. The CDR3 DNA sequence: TGCGCCAGCCTAGCGGGAAGCACAGATACGCAGTATTTT.

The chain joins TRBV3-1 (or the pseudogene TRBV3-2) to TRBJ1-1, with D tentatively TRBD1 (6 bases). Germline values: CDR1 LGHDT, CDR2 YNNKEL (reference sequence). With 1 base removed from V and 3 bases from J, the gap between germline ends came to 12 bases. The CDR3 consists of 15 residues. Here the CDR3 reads CASSQVLGADTEAFF. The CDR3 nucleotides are TGTGCCAGCAGCCAAGTTCTGGGGGCGGACACTGAAGCTTTCTTT.

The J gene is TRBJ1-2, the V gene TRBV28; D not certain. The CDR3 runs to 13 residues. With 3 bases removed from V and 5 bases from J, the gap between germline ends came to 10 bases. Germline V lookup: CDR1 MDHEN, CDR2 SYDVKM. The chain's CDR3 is CASSLVDPYGYTF. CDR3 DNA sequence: TGTGCCAGCAGTTTGGTCGATCCTTATGGCTACACCTTC.